Listed below are T cell receptor beta chains from one sample, sequenced in a study of T cells in Graves' hyperthyroidism and ophthalmopathy. TCRdb fed the multiplex PCR reads into MiXCR, producing one record per CDR3 protein. The table has 660,000 or so distinct CDR3 sequences, about 45% seen once; the top ten hold approximately 7.2%. What was sequenced was peripheral blood or thyroid tissue (not recorded which). These receptors all stem from an adult man with Graves' disease, either hyperthyroidism or ophthalmopathy (not recorded which). CDR3s include the opening cysteine and the closing phenylalanine or tryptophan. Each record gives: V gene, clone size, J gene, D gene, CDR3 protein, CDR3 DNA. D genes are given only for firm matches. The listing skips clone size in some rows; elsewhere it reads once, few, many or a size class.

V: TRBV7-3
size: once
J: TRBJ2-7
D: NA
CDR3: CASSLKTISYEQYF
DNA: TGTGCCAGCAGCTTGAAGACAATCTCCTACGAGCAGTACTTC

V: TRBV7-2
size: NA
J: TRBJ2-7
D: TRBD2
CDR3: CASSQTSGRAGEQYF
DNA: TGTGCCAGCAGCCAAACTAGCGGGAGGGCCGGAGAGCAGTACTTC

V: TRBV5-1
size: NA
J: TRBJ2-7
D: NA
CDR3: CASSATGPHYEQYF
DNA: TGCGCCAGCAGCGCGACCGGGCCCCACTACGAGCAGTACTTC

V: TRBV20-1
size: NA
J: TRBJ2-5
D: NA
CDR3: CSEFAVETQYF
DNA: TGCAGTGAGTTTGCAGTGGAGACCCAGTACTTC

V: TRBV7-2
size: many
J: TRBJ1-6
D: TRBD1
CDR3: CASSPGQGRRALHF
DNA: TGTGCCAGCAGCCCCGGACAGGGACGTCGGGCCCTCCACTTT

V: TRBV20-1
size: few
J: TRBJ1-2
D: NA
CDR3: CSAGPGTAYGYTF
DNA: TGCAGTGCCGGACCCGGGACCGCTTATGGCTACACCTTC

V: TRBV24-1
size: NA
J: TRBJ1-2
D: NA
CDR3: CATSDRNREWGYYTF
DNA: TGTGCCACCAGTGACAGAAACAGGGAGTGGGGATACTACACCTTC

V: TRBV12-3/TRBV12-4
size: few
J: TRBJ2-7
D: NA
CDR3: CASSQVGSYEQYF
DNA: TGTGCCAGCAGCCAAGTGGGTTCCTACGAGCAGTACTTC

V: TRBV2
size: few
J: TRBJ2-7
D: NA
CDR3: CASRVPTGEVGYEQYF
DNA: TGTGCCAGCAGGGTCCCTACGGGGGAGGTCGGCTACGAGCAGTACTTC

V: TRBV29-1
size: few
J: TRBJ1-2
D: TRBD1
CDR3: CSVEDLRQGAYGYTF
DNA: TGCAGCGTTGAAGATCTCCGACAGGGGGCTTATGGCTACACCTTC

V: TRBV10-3
size: NA
J: TRBJ1-5
D: TRBD1
CDR3: CAISEPSTGEGNQPQHF
DNA: TGTGCCATCAGTGAGCCATCGACAGGGGAGGGAAATCAGCCCCAGCATTTT

V: TRBV7-2
size: few
J: TRBJ2-5
D: NA
CDR3: CASSLQGLGETQYF
DNA: TGTGCCAGCAGCTTACAGGGTTTGGGGGAGACCCAGTACTTC

V: TRBV29-1
size: NA
J: TRBJ2-3
D: NA
CDR3: CSVSRKRSPSDTQYF
DNA: TGCAGCGTCTCCCGCAAGCGGAGCCCCTCAGATACGCAGTATTTT

V: TRBV25-1
size: NA
J: TRBJ1-5
D: NA
CDR3: CASSLFGQPQHF
DNA: TGTGCCAGCTCTCTATTCGGGCAGCCCCAGCATTTT

V: TRBV2
size: NA
J: TRBJ1-3
D: NA
CDR3: CASSEYSSGNTIYF
DNA: TGTGCCAGCAGTGAGTACAGCTCTGGAAACACCATATATTTT

V: TRBV7-9
size: many
J: TRBJ1-5
D: NA
CDR3: CASSLEGSSNQPQHF
DNA: TGTGCCAGCAGCTTAGAAGGCAGTAGCAATCAGCCCCAGCATTTT

V: TRBV7-9
size: many
J: TRBJ1-6
D: TRBD1
CDR3: CASSPHTAGTGLSPLHF
DNA: TGTGCCAGCAGCCCCCACACGGCTGGGACAGGGCTTTCACCCCTCCACTTT

V: TRBV9
size: NA
J: TRBJ2-5
D: NA
CDR3: CASSPTHQETQYF
DNA: TGTGCCAGCTCACCAACTCACCAAGAGACCCAGTACTTC

V: TRBV20-1
size: NA
J: TRBJ1-5
D: NA
CDR3: CSARKRVDANQPQHF
DNA: TGCAGTGCTAGAAAGCGGGTCGACGCTAATCAGCCCCAGCATTTT

V: TRBV6-6
size: NA
J: TRBJ2-5
D: NA
CDR3: CASRPGWRETQYF
DNA: TGTGCCAGCAGACCAGGGTGGCGGGAGACCCAGTACTTC